A single sample gave rise to the 23 T cell receptor beta chains below, sequenced in a study of control samples from healthy donors and cancer patients. Generated by immunoSEQ multiplex PCR, the TCRdb table keeps only in-frame clones and is missing some. The sample lists about 190,000 clones; roughly nine tenths were seen once. Sequenced material: blood. Receptors originate from a man between 25 and 39 years old in good health.

This chain connects TRBV18 to TRBJ1-2, with 9 nucleotides matching TRBD1. V shed 4 bases and J 0 bases; nucleotides not matched to a gene: 6. This CDR3 region has 16 residues. Germline V lookup: CDR1 KGHSH, CDR2 LQKENI. The CDR3 spells CASSRQGGSTNYGYTF. CDR3 nucleotide sequence: TGTGCCAGCTCACGACAGGGGGGGAGCACTAACTATGGCTACACCTTC.

V usage is TRBV2 and J usage is TRBJ2-1; D is possibly TRBD1 (5 bases). CDR1 is SNHLY, CDR2 FYNNEI, per germline. V lost 5 bases to trimming and J lost 1 base, with 6 bases between them. The length of the CDR3 is 13 residues. The CDR3 here is CASSRQSYNEQFF. CDR3 DNA sequence: TGTGCCAGCAGTAGACAGTCCTACAATGAGCAGTTCTTC.

This rearrangement joins TRBV6-6 to TRBJ2-7; TRBD1 matches at 10 bases. CDR3 length equals 15 residues. V dropped 4 bases and J dropped 3; count of bases not matched to a gene: 6. The germline V gene has CDR1 MNHNY and CDR2 SVGAGI (reference sequence). The DNA for the CDR3 is TGTGCCAGCAGTTCGGCCGGGACAGGGGACTACGAGCAGTACTTC. Protein: CASSSAGTGDYEQYF.

The CDR3 reads CASSYGATEAFF. CDR3 coding DNA: TGTGCCAGCAGTTATGGCGCAACTGAAGCTTTCTTT. This rearrangement joins TRBV12-3 or TRBV12-4 to TRBJ1-1; no clear D. CDR3 length equals 12 residues. The V end was cut by 4 bases, the J end by 5 bases, with 8 bases between.

This chain connects TRBV7-8 to TRBJ2-7; possibly TRBD2 for D (6 bases). The V gene's germline CDR1 is SGHVS and CDR2 FQNEAQ. The CDR3 length is 15 residues. Trimming stripped 0 bases from V and 3 bases from J, with 12 bases between. This CDR3 reads CASSLAGGGFYEQYF. The DNA for the CDR3 is TGTGCCAGCAGCTTAGCGGGGGGAGGTTTCTACGAGCAGTACTTC.

The rearrangement links TRBV11-2 to TRBJ1-1; D is possibly TRBD1 (5 bases). This CDR3 comprises 14 residues. With 2 bases removed from V and 9 bases from J, the gap between germline ends came to 16 bases. CDR1 and CDR2 from the germline V gene are SGHAT and FQNNGV. CDR3 region: CASSLIGQDIKAFF. DNA of the CDR3: TGTGCCAGCAGCTTAATTGGGCAGGACATAAAAGCTTTCTTT.

J is TRBJ2-7 and V is TRBV4-1, with 14 bases matching TRBD2. Germline loops: CDR1 MGHRA, CDR2 YSYEKL. The J segment lost 6 bases and the V segment lost 4 bases, leaving 8 bases of the junction unmatched. The CDR3 consists of 16 residues. This CDR3 is CASSRTGTSGGSEQYF. The CDR3 nucleotides read TGCGCCAGCAGCCGGACCGGGACTAGCGGGGGTAGCGAGCAGTACTTC.

The chain has TRBV6-5 and TRBJ1-1, with 8 bases aligning to TRBD1. Germline values: CDR1 MNHEY, CDR2 SVGAGI. Trimming at V came to 0 bases and at J to 11 bases, leaving 5 bases not matched to a gene. CDR3 length: 13 residues. The CDR3 protein is CASSYSNRQGAFF. The CDR3 DNA follows: TGTGCCAGCAGTTACTCGAATAGACAGGGGGCTTTCTTT.

The chain combines TRBV2 with TRBJ2-7; 7 bases match TRBD1. CDR1 is SNHLY and CDR2 is FYNNEI in the germline V gene. The CDR3 consists of 11 residues. The CDR3 DNA sequence: TGTGCAGGGGGCAGGGGCTACGAGCAGTACTTC. It specifies CAGGRGYEQYF.

The chain carries TRBV7-9 and TRBJ2-5; 8 bases agree with TRBD1. Germline V gene data show CDR1 as SEHNR and CDR2 as FQNEAQ (reference sequence). Losses at the gene ends were 5 bases for V and 2 bases for J; bases not matched to a gene: 4. The CDR3 contains 14 residues. The CDR3 nucleotides read TGTGCCAGCAGCCACAGACAGGGGCAAGAGACCCAGTACTTC. Its protein product is CASSHRQGQETQYF. Full variable domain (outside the CDR3, taken from reference TRBV7-9 and TRBJ2-5): DTGVSQNPRHKITKRGQNVTFRCDPISEHNRLYWYRQTLGQGPEFLTYFQNEAQLEKSRLLSDRFSAERPKGSFSTLEIQRTEQGDSAMYLCASSHRQGQETQYFGPGTRLLVL.

The CDR3 protein is CASSPHAGGNEQFF. The DNA for the CDR3 is TGTGCCAGCAGCCCCCACGCAGGGGGGAATGAGCAGTTCTTC. The chain links TRBV9 to TRBJ2-1, with D perhaps TRBD1 (7 bases). CDR3 length: 14 residues. V was trimmed by 4 bases and J by 7 bases, leaving 15 bases between them. Germline CDR1 SGDLS, CDR2 YYNGEE. Based on the CDR3 plus reference TRBV9 and TRBJ2-1, the full variable domain is DSGVTQTPKHLITATGQRVTLRCSPRSGDLSVYWYQQSLDQGLQFLIQYYNGEERAKGNILERFSAQQFPDLHSELNLSSLELGDSALYFCASSPHAGGNEQFFGPGTRLTVL.

The rearrangement uses TRBV12-3 or TRBV12-4 and TRBJ1-6; no reliable D call. V was clipped by 1 base and J by 10 bases, with 8 bases between them. The CDR3 is 13 residues long. The CDR3 reads CASSLEGRSPLHF. CDR3 sequence (DNA): TGTGCCAGCAGTTTAGAAGGACGCTCACCCCTCCACTTT.

The rearrangement links TRBV5-1 to TRBJ2-7; D gene unclear. This CDR3 contains 13 residues. The germline V gene has CDR1 SGHRS and CDR2 YFSETQ. The ends were cut back, 0 bases at V and 5 bases at J, with 9 bases in the middle. Written as DNA, the CDR3 is TGCGCCAGCAGCTTGGCAATCTTAAACGAGCAGTACTTC. The encoded protein is CASSLAILNEQYF.

The genes are TRBV19 and TRBJ1-4; D is possibly TRBD1 (5 bases). V lost 5 bases, J lost 6 bases, and 16 bases lay in between. Germline assignment: CDR1 LNHDA and CDR2 SQIVND (reference sequence). The CDR3 consists of 15 residues. The CDR3 sequence is CASSALAGGDEKLFF. DNA for the CDR3: TGTGCCAGTAGTGCCCTAGCGGGGGGAGATGAAAAACTGTTTTTT.

V is TRBV27 and J is TRBJ1-2; D gene unclear. The CDR3 contains 15 residues. Trimming removed 4 bases from V and 3 bases from J, with 15 bases in between. Germline V gene sequence: CDR1 MNHEY, CDR2 SMNVEV (reference sequence). The CDR3 loop reads CASSSSGSGDYGYTF. As DNA, the CDR3 is TGTGCCAGCAGTTCCTCGGGATCCGGGGACTATGGCTACACCTTC.

The chain has TRBV7-9 and TRBJ1-2; D remains ambiguous. V was clipped by 5 bases and J by 0 bases, with 16 bases between them. Per the germline V gene, CDR1 is SEHNR and CDR2 is FQNEAQ (reference sequence). This CDR3 has 16 residues. Here the CDR3 DNA reads TGTGCCAGCAGCCAGACCTCGGGCGGACCTAACTATGGCTACACCTTC. This sequence encodes CASSQTSGGPNYGYTF.

The gene calls are TRBV20-1 and TRBJ1-2; 7 bases fit TRBD1. J was trimmed by 7 bases and V by 5 bases; bases with no gene match: 4. CDR3 length equals 11 residues. Germline-derived CDR1 and CDR2 are DFQATT and SNEGSKA (reference sequence). The CDR3: CSAFSGGGYTF. DNA for the CDR3: TGCAGTGCTTTCTCAGGGGGTGGCTACACCTTC.

This clone occurred once. The CDR3 reads CASSLWAGANSPLHF. For the CDR3, the DNA is TGTGCCAGCAGTTTATGGGCAGGAGCCAATTCACCCCTCCACTTT. This chain connects TRBV27 to TRBJ1-6; D is unclear. Per the germline V gene, CDR1 is MNHEY and CDR2 is SMNVEV (reference sequence). The CDR3 runs 15 residues. Trimming took off 1 base at V and 7 bases at J, with 11 bases between the two ends.

This clone appeared a single time. V usage is TRBV28 and J usage is TRBJ1-3; D ambiguous. Trimming shortened V by 7 bases and J by 0 bases, and 10 bases separated the two germline ends. There are 14 residues in the CDR3. Looked up from germline, CDR1 is MDHEN and CDR2 is SYDVKM. The CDR3 spells CASTPALSGNTIYF. CDR3 nucleotide sequence: TGTGCCAGCACCCCGGCTCTCTCTGGAAACACCATATATTTT. Together with reference TRBV28 and TRBJ1-3, the CDR3 gives the full variable domain: DVKVTQSSRYLVKRTGEKVFLECVQDMDHENMFWYRQDPGLGLRLIYFSYDVKMKEKGDIPEGYSVSREKKERFSLILESASTNQTSMYLCASTPALSGNTIYFGEGSWLTVV.

J is TRBJ1-5 and V is TRBV15; D is perhaps TRBD1 (5 bases). Looked up from germline, CDR1 is LNHNV and CDR2 is YYDKDF (reference sequence). The CDR3 loop spans 15 amino acids. The ends were cut back, 4 bases at V and 3 bases at J, with 13 bases in the middle. Here the CDR3 DNA reads TGTGCCACCAGCATCCCGGGGGGGGTCAATCAGCCCCAGCATTTT. Its translation: CATSIPGGVNQPQHF.

The genes are TRBV9 and TRBJ2-7; tentative D call: TRBD1 (5 bases). The CDR3 totals 14 residues. The germline CDR1 and CDR2 sequences are SGDLS and YYNGEE. Trimming pared 2 bases from V and 6 bases from J, leaving 15 bases between. This chain's CDR3 is CASSVQQGAAEQYF. In DNA, the CDR3 is TGTGCCAGCAGCGTTCAGCAGGGCGCGGCCGAGCAGTACTTC.

CDR3 DNA sequence: TGTGCCAGCAGTTTATGGGGCGCCGGTAATTCACCCCTCCACTTT. The encoded protein is CASSLWGAGNSPLHF. The rearrangement uses TRBV28 and TRBJ1-6; D gene uncertain. Trimming removed 0 bases at V and 6 bases at J, with 9 bases between. CDR3 length: 15 residues. CDR1 is MDHEN, CDR2 SYDVKM, per germline.

The V and J genes are TRBV29-1 and TRBJ1-4; D unclear. Germline assignment: CDR1 SQVTM and CDR2 ANQGSEA. Trimming removed 6 bases at V and 8 bases at J, with 16 bases between. This CDR3 comprises 13 residues. The CDR3 region has the DNA TGCAGCGTGCACCGGACTTCGGGGGAAAAACTGTTTTTT. It codes for CSVHRTSGEKLFF.